These T cell receptor beta chains were read from a single sample in a study of identical twins. TCRdb called the 5' RACE reads again in MiXCR, with one record for every CDR3 protein. The sample lists 350,000 to 450,000 distinct CDR3 sequences, about a fifth occurring once. Sequenced sample: naive T cells sorted from blood. The receptors stem from a man aged 50-59 years in good health. Both conserved end residues are part of each CDR3. D genes are given only for firm matches. Expanded clones get a size class; other rows say once, few or many, or leave the size out.

>TRBJ2-7|13|TRBV12-3/TRBV12-4|NA|NA
CASTLNGGYEQYF
TGTGCCAGCACCCTCAATGGGGGGTACGAGCAGTACTTC
>TRBJ2-5|11|TRBV11-2|NA|NA
CASKAQETQYF
TGTGCCAGCAAAGCTCAAGAGACCCAGTACTTC
>TRBJ2-5|14|TRBV11-2|TRBD1|NA
CASSLTGAQETQYF
TGTGCCAGCAGCTTGACAGGGGCCCAAGAGACCCAGTACTTC
>TRBJ2-7|15|TRBV29-1|TRBD2|few
CSVETSGTNSYEQYF
TGCAGCGTTGAGACTAGCGGGACCAATTCCTACGAGCAGTACTTC
>TRBJ2-2|14|TRBV29-1|NA|NA
CSVVGNLNTGELFF
TGCAGCGTTGTTGGTAACCTAAACACCGGGGAGCTGTTTTTT
>TRBJ2-5|14|TRBV4-3|NA|once
CASSMGQNGETQYF
TGCGCCAGCAGCATGGGGCAAAACGGGGAGACCCAGTACTTC
>TRBJ2-5|14|TRBV28|NA|few
CASSFWGTQETQYF
TGTGCCAGCAGTTTTTGGGGAACCCAAGAGACCCAGTACTTC
>TRBJ2-5|14|TRBV4-3|TRBD2|NA
CASSQGLAQETQYF
TGCGCCAGCAGCCAGGGACTAGCCCAAGAGACCCAGTACTTC
>TRBJ2-7|14|TRBV10-3|TRBD2|few
CAIALGEGAYEQYF
TGTGCCATCGCCTTGGGGGAGGGTGCGTACGAGCAGTACTTC
>TRBJ2-7|16|TRBV20-1|TRBD1|NA
CSAHVSGQAYPYEQYF
TGCAGTGCCCACGTCTCAGGACAGGCCTACCCCTACGAGCAGTACTTC
>TRBJ2-7|15|TRBV15|TRBD1|many
CATSSGQGFSYEQYF
TGTGCCACCAGCAGTGGACAGGGGTTTTCCTACGAGCAGTACTTC
>TRBJ2-7|12|TRBV5-1|NA|few
CASRDFNYEQYF
TGCGCCAGCAGGGACTTCAACTACGAGCAGTACTTC
>TRBJ2-6|15|TRBV6-2/TRBV6-3|NA|many
CASSYWKTGANVLTF
TGTGCCAGCAGTTATTGGAAAACTGGGGCCAACGTCCTGACTTTC
>TRBJ2-7|14|TRBV11-2|TRBD1|NA
CASSLEGDSYEQYF
TGTGCCAGCAGCTTAGAGGGGGACAGTTACGAGCAGTACTTC
>TRBJ2-3|15|TRBV7-8|NA|NA
CATSNAKRVKDTQYF
TGTGCCACCTCCAATGCGAAGCGGGTCAAAGATACGCAGTATTTT
>TRBJ2-7|16|TRBV6-5|TRBD2|NA
CASSYSPPAGASEQYF
TGTGCCAGCAGTTACTCTCCCCCAGCGGGAGCATCCGAGCAGTACTTC
>TRBJ2-2|15|TRBV6-5|NA|many
CASSYSGWVTGELFF
TGTGCCAGCAGTTACTCCGGGTGGGTCACCGGGGAGCTGTTTTTT
>TRBJ2-4|11|TRBV20-1|NA|many
CSAAISNIQYF
TGCAGTGCCGCAATTTCGAACATTCAGTACTTC
>TRBJ2-1|13|TRBV24-1|NA|NA
CATRPAGYNEQFF
TGTGCCACCAGGCCCGCGGGCTACAATGAGCAGTTCTTC
>TRBJ2-7|15|TRBV7-8|NA|NA
CASSLEDRSSYEQYF
TGTGCCAGCAGCTTAGAGGACCGATCCTCCTACGAGCAGTACTTC
>TRBJ2-3|15|TRBV5-1|TRBD1|many
CASSLGQGSTDTQYF
TGTGCCAGCAGCTTGGGACAGGGAAGCACAGATACGCAGTATTTT
>TRBJ1-3|15|TRBV11-2|TRBD1|NA
CASSPQGTTGNTIYF
TGTGCCAGCAGCCCACAGGGGACGACTGGAAACACCATATATTTT
>TRBJ1-1|12|TRBV5-6|NA|NA
CASSPASGEAFF
TGTGCCAGCAGCCCTGCATCGGGTGAAGCTTTCTTT
>TRBJ2-3|15|TRBV12-3/TRBV12-4|NA|many
CASNLQEARTDTQYF
TGTGCCAGCAACTTACAGGAAGCCAGGACAGATACGCAGTATTTT
>TRBJ2-7|16|TRBV9|TRBD2|many
CASSEGSSGNPLEQYF
TGTGCCAGCAGTGAGGGGTCTAGCGGGAACCCTCTCGAGCAGTACTTC
>TRBJ1-5|14|TRBV28|NA|NA
CASSLLQGDQPQHF
TGTGCCAGCAGTTTATTACAGGGCGATCAGCCCCAGCATTTT
>TRBJ2-7|13|TRBV10-3|NA|NA
CAISERATQEQYF
TGTGCCATCAGTGAGAGGGCCACACAGGAGCAGTACTTC
>TRBJ2-7|15|TRBV20-1|TRBD2|few
CSARGGGLAGGEQYF
TGCAGTGCTAGAGGTGGAGGACTAGCGGGGGGTGAGCAGTACTTC
>TRBJ1-1|10|TRBV20-1|NA|many
CSATNTEAFF
TGCAGTGCTACAAACACTGAAGCTTTCTTT
>TRBJ1-3|15|TRBV9|NA|many
CASSESTVSGNTIYF
TGTGCCAGCAGCGAATCCACAGTTTCTGGAAACACCATATATTTT
>TRBJ2-3|14|TRBV4-2|NA|few
CASSQVIRTDTQYF
TGTGCCAGCAGCCAAGTTATACGCACAGATACGCAGTATTTT
>TRBJ2-3|15|TRBV7-9|NA|NA
CASSLPGENTDTQYF
TGTGCCAGCAGCTTACCGGGGGAAAACACAGATACGCAGTATTTT
>TRBJ1-1|13|TRBV7-8|NA|many
CASRISMNTEAFF
TGTGCCAGCAGGATCAGCATGAACACTGAAGCTTTCTTT
>TRBJ2-3|14|TRBV7-2|NA|few
CASSLGGRADTQYF
TGTGCCAGCAGCTTAGGTGGGCGGGCCGATACGCAGTATTTT
>TRBJ2-7|14|TRBV13|NA|few
CASSLADGSYEQYF
TGTGCCAGCAGCTTAGCTGACGGTTCCTACGAGCAGTACTTC
>TRBJ2-1|17|TRBV18|NA|NA
CASSPRLQESSYNEQFF
TGTGCCAGCTCACCAAGGCTGCAGGAGAGCTCCTACAATGAGCAGTTCTTC
>TRBJ2-5|15|TRBV5-1|TRBD1|few
CASSLGDRDYRTQYF
TGCGCCAGCAGCTTGGGGGACAGGGACTATAGGACCCAGTACTTC
>TRBJ2-7|15|TRBV6-2/TRBV6-3|NA|NA
CASSYGRLGYYEQYF
TGTGCCAGCAGTTACGGGCGACTAGGATATTACGAGCAGTACTTC
>TRBJ2-7|13|TRBV12-3/TRBV12-4|NA|few
CASRSGTSYEQYF
TGTGCCAGCAGGTCCGGGACCTCCTACGAGCAGTACTTC
>TRBJ2-7|15|TRBV4-3|NA|few
CASSQARGDPYEQYF
TGCGCCAGCAGCCAAGCAAGGGGGGACCCCTACGAGCAGTACTTC
>TRBJ2-1|15|TRBV20-1|TRBD2|few
CSAKSTSGIYNEQFF
TGCAGTGCTAAGTCGACTAGCGGAATTTACAATGAGCAGTTCTTC
>TRBJ1-1|17|TRBV6-2/TRBV6-3|NA|few
CASSAGDISGANTEAFF
TGTGCCAGCAGTGCGGGGGACATTTCTGGGGCGAACACTGAAGCTTTCTTT
>TRBJ2-1|15|TRBV7-8|NA|NA
CASSLGVNSYNEQFF
TGTGCCAGCAGCTTAGGGGTCAACTCCTACAATGAGCAGTTCTTC
>TRBJ2-7|14|TRBV4-3|TRBD1|many
CASSHETGDYEQYF
TGCGCCAGCAGCCACGAGACAGGGGACTACGAGCAGTACTTC
>TRBJ2-7|13|TRBV12-3/TRBV12-4|NA|many
CASSFSIVYEQYF
TGTGCCAGCAGTTTCTCGATTGTCTACGAGCAGTACTTC
>TRBJ1-1|15|TRBV11-2|NA|NA
CASSSGAGVFTEAFF
TGTGCCAGCAGCTCTGGGGCAGGGGTTTTCACTGAAGCTTTCTTT
>TRBJ1-2|13|TRBV3-1|NA|many
CASSQGRSYGYTF
TGTGCCAGCAGCCAAGGCAGATCTTATGGCTACACCTTC
>TRBJ2-3|16|TRBV4-2|TRBD1|many
CASSQVATGGTDTQYF
TGTGCCAGCAGCCAAGTGGCGACAGGGGGTACAGATACGCAGTATTTT
>TRBJ2-1|13|TRBV18|NA|NA
CASSLATSNEQFF
TGTGCCAGCTCACTAGCGACGAGCAATGAGCAGTTCTTC
>TRBJ2-7|14|TRBV6-2/TRBV6-3|NA|many
CASNTQGLYYEQYF
TGTGCCAGCAACACTCAGGGCCTTTACTACGAGCAGTACTTC
>TRBJ2-5|14|TRBV6-2/TRBV6-3|NA|many
CARTRRFPQETQYF
TGTGCCAGAACCAGACGGTTTCCGCAAGAGACCCAGTACTTC
>TRBJ1-2|13|TRBV12-3/TRBV12-4|NA|NA
CASRTLAHYGYTF
TGTGCCAGCAGAACATTGGCCCACTATGGCTACACCTTC
>TRBJ1-1|9|TRBV20-1|NA|few
CSAQTEAFF
TGCAGTGCTCAAACTGAAGCTTTCTTT
>TRBJ2-3|14|TRBV27|NA|NA
CASSLYSSTDTQYF
TGTGCCAGCAGTTTATACAGCAGCACAGATACGCAGTATTTT
>TRBJ2-6|15|TRBV5-1|NA|NA
CASSLASGGANVLTF
TGCGCCAGCAGCTTGGCCTCCGGTGGGGCCAACGTCCTGACTTTC
>TRBJ2-7|12|TRBV6-6|NA|NA
CASSSVRDEQYF
TGTGCCAGCAGTTCCGTGAGGGACGAGCAGTACTTC
>TRBJ2-5|15|TRBV20-1|TRBD1|few
CSAGGGQGGKETQYF
TGCAGTGCCGGAGGCGGACAGGGGGGCAAGGAGACCCAGTACTTC
>TRBJ2-1|16|TRBV20-1|TRBD2|many
CSARGLAGAAYNEQFF
TGCAGTGCTAGAGGTTTAGCGGGGGCCGCCTACAATGAGCAGTTCTTC
>TRBJ2-5|15|TRBV19|TRBD1|NA
CASSALGQVQETQYF
TGTGCCAGTAGTGCTTTGGGACAGGTCCAAGAGACCCAGTACTTC